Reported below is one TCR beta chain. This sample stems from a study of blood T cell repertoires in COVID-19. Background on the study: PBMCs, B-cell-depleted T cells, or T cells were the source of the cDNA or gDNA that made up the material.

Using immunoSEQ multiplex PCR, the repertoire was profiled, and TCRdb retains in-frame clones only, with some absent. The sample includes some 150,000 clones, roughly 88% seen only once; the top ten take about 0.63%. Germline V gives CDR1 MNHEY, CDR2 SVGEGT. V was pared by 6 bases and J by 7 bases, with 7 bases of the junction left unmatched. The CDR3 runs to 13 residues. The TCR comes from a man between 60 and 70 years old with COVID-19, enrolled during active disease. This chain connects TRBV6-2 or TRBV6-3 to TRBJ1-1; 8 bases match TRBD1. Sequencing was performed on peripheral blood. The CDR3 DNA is TGTGCCAGCAGCTTAGGACAGGGAGGTGAAGCTTTCTTT. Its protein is CASSLGQGGEAFF.